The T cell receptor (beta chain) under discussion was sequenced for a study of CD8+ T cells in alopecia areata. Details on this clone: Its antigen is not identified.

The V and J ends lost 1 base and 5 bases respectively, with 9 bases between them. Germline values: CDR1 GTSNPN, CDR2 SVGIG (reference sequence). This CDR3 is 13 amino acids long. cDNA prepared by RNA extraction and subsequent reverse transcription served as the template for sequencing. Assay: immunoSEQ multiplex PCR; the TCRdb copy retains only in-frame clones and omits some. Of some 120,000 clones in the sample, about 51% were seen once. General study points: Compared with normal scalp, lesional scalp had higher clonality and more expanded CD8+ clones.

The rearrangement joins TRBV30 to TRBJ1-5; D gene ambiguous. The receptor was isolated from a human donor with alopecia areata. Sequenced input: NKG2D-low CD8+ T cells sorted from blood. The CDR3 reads CAWSEGRYQPQHF. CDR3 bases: TGTGCCTGGAGTGAGGGTAGGTATCAGCCCCAGCATTTT.